Listed below are T cell receptor beta chains from one sample, sequenced in a study of graft-versus-host responses after intestinal transplantation. No antigen has been identified for these receptors. The protocol was immunoSEQ multiplex PCR, while the TCRdb copy is restricted to in-frame clones and leaves out a portion. Of tens of thousands of clones in the sample, over 85% were seen once. The starting material was unstimulated CD8+ T cells sorted from spleen or lymph node cells, obtained before intestinal transplant. The receptors derive from a human donor who received an intestinal transplant. Both conserved end residues are part of each CDR3. The order of the fields is V gene, J gene, CDR3 protein.

TRBV5-6	TRBJ2-7	CASSLVRDRVKYEQYF
TRBV9	TRBJ1-2	CASSVAQGGYTF
TRBV4-1	TRBJ2-1	CASSQGRGSYNEQFF
TRBV11-3	TRBJ2-1	CAIFSFLGQGGIHEQFF
TRBV4-1	TRBJ1-6	CASSPGGYNSPLHF
TRBV7-2	TRBJ1-3	CASSSGSSGNTIYF
TRBV30	TRBJ2-7	CAWEEGQGLNEQYF
TRBV4-2	TRBJ2-7	CASSPPDTGTEQYF
TRBV20-1	TRBJ2-7	CSTGETYEQYF
TRBV6-6	TRBJ2-1	CASSPGTTFDEQFF
TRBV27	TRBJ2-7	CASSLGPSGSPYEQYF
TRBV4-1	TRBJ2-7	CASSQDFGTDAPYEQYF
TRBV4-1	TRBJ2-7	CASSQDLWASSRNEQYF
TRBV27	TRBJ2-7	CASSVTSGRGFYEQYF
TRBV10-1	TRBJ2-1	CASSPIERLAGSRLSSYNEQFF
TRBV19	TRBJ2-7	CASSSPHSDISYEQYF
TRBV25-1	TRBJ2-1	CASSDSSSGGAYNEQFF
TRBV6-1	TRBJ2-7	CASSGAGGSEYEQYF
TRBV27	TRBJ2-1	CASSETQRGNEQFF
TRBV6-5	TRBJ1-2	CASKQQGAYGYTF
TRBV30	TRBJ1-2	CAWFRQGGYTF
TRBV4-1	TRBJ2-5	CASSGRTSHRETQYF
TRBV5-6	TRBJ2-7	CASSLGGGWYEQYF
TRBV5-4	TRBJ2-5	CASSLGTSGEETQYF
TRBV30	TRBJ2-7	CAWRRRKREKKPYEQYF
TRBV7-3	TRBJ2-1	CASSLSSYNEQFF
TRBV9	TRBJ2-3	CASTPSGGADTQYF
TRBV20-1	TRBJ2-7	CSARDAYEQYF
TRBV13	TRBJ1-2	CASSGKTGHLEANYGYTF
TRBV7-6	TRBJ2-1	CASSSGTSGSWEQFF
TRBV29-1	TRBJ2-1	CSGLASYNEQFF
TRBV5-6	TRBJ2-5	CASSLAGGTGETQYF
TRBV7-2	TRBJ2-5	CASSLPPQETQYF
TRBV27	TRBJ1-1	CASSLEGTTGEAFF
TRBV30	TRBJ1-1	CAWGIIGDTEAFF
TRBV6-1	TRBJ2-7	CASSAGAGGGPDEQYF
TRBV19	TRBJ1-1	CASSSGGSTEAFF
TRBV5-1	TRBJ1-2	CASGSVSAAGDGYTF
TRBV9	TRBJ2-1	CASSVALVDYNEQFF
TRBV4-1	TRBJ1-1	CASRRDRGLWTEAFF
TRBV2	TRBJ2-1	CASSESVNEQFF
TRBV19	TRBJ2-1	CASSYIAGADEQFF
TRBV6-6	TRBJ2-1	CASSYSGQSSYNEQFF
TRBV19	TRBJ2-5	CASSVRDRGETQYF
TRBV9	TRBJ1-2	CASSVATSVLSSERGYTF
TRBV7-9	TRBJ1-6	CASSLWAGMGGSPLHF